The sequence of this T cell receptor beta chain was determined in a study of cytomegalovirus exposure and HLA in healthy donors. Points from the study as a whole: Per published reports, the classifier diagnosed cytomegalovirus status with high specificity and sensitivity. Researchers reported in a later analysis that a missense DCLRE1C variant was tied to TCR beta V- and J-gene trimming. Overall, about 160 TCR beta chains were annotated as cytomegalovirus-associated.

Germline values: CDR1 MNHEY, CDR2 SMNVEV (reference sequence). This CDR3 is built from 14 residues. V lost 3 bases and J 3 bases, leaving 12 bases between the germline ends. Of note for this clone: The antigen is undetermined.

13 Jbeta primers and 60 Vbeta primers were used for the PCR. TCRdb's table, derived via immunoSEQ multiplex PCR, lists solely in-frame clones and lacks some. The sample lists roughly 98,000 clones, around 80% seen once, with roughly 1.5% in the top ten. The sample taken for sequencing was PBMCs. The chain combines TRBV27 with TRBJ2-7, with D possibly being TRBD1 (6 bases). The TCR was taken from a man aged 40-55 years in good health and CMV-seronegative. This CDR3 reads CASSFLQGHYEQYF. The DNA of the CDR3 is TGTGCCAGCAGTTTTCTCCAGGGGCACTACGAGCAGTACTTC.